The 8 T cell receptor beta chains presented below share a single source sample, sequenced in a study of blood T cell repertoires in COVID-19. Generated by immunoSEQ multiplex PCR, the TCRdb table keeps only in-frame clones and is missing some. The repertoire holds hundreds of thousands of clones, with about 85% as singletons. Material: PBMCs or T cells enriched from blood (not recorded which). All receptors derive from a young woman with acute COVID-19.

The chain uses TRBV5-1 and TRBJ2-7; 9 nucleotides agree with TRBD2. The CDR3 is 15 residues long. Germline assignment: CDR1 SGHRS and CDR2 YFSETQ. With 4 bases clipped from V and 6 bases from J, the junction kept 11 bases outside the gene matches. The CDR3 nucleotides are TGCGCCAGCAGCAAGGTAGGGACTAGCCGTACCGAGCAGTACTTC. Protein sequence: CASSKVGTSRTEQYF.

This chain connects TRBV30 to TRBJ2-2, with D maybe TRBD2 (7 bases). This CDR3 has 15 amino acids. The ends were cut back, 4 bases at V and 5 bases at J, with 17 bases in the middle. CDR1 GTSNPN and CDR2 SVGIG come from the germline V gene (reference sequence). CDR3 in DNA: TGTGCCTGGATTGCGGCGGGGGCAAGGACCGGGGAGCTGTTTTTT. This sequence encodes CAWIAAGARTGELFF.

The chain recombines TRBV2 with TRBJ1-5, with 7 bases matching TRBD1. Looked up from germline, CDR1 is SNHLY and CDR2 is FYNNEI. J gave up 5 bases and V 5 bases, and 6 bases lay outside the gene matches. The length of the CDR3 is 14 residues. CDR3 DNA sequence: TGTGCCAGCAGTCCAGGACAGGCGTATCAGCCCCAGCATTTT. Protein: CASSPGQAYQPQHF.

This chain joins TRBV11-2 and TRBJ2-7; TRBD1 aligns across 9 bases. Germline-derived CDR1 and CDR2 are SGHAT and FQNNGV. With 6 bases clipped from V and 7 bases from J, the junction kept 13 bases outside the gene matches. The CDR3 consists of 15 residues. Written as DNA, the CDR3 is TGTGCCAGCAGTCCGGTGGGACAGGGTCGTAGGGAGCAGTACTTC. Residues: CASSPVGQGRREQYF.

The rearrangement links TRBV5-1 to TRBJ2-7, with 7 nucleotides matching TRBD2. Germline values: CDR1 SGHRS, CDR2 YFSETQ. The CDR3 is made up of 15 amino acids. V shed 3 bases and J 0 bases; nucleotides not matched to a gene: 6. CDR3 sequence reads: CASSYLADSSYEQYF. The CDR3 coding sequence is TGCGCCAGCAGCTACCTAGCGGATTCCTCCTACGAGCAGTACTTC.

Here the CDR3 DNA reads TGTGCCAGCAGCCCTACTGGGAGGAATTCACCCCTCCACTTT. Translated: CASSPTGRNSPLHF. The chain combines TRBV3-1 (or the pseudogene TRBV3-2) with TRBJ1-6; D remains unclear. Germline lookup yields CDR1 LGHDT and CDR2 YNNKEL (reference sequence). The V end was cut by 4 bases, the J end by 7 bases, with 11 bases between. The CDR3 is 14 residues long.

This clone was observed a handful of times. CDR3 in DNA: TGCGCCAGCAGTGACAGGCAGGGATTATCACCCCTCCACTTT. Residues: CASSDRQGLSPLHF. The chain uses TRBV10-2 and TRBJ1-6; possible D gene TRBD1, 5 bases. Trimming pared 3 bases from V and 10 bases from J, leaving 13 bases between. The CDR3 extends over 14 amino acids. Looked up from germline, CDR1 is WSHSY and CDR2 is SAAADI.

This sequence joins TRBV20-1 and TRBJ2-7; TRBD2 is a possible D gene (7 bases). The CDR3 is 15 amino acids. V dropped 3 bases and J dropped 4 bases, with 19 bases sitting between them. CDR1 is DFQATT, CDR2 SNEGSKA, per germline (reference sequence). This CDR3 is CSASDGGGGAYEQYF. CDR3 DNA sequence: TGCAGTGCTAGTGACGGAGGGGGGGGCGCGTACGAGCAGTACTTC.